These 15 T cell receptor beta chains were sequenced from one sample in a study of T cells in Graves' hyperthyroidism and ophthalmopathy. The investigators amplified TCR beta CDR3 regions from RNA transcripts. TCR CDR3 underwent first-round RT-PCR with the HTBI primer set. A single record per CDR3 protein comes from TCRdb applying MiXCR to the multiplex PCR reads. This repertoire shows 300,000 to 450,000 distinct CDR3 sequences, over 15% found once; its top ten account for roughly a sixth. The sequencing input was blood. The source is a woman aged 40 to 55 with Graves' ophthalmopathy.

This clonotype was seen many times. This may stem from a read error, because a much larger clone lies one nucleotide away. The chain combines TRBV6-1 with TRBJ1-2; D gene ambiguous. V was trimmed by 6 bases and J by 1 base, leaving 3 bases between them. Germline lookup yields CDR1 MNHNS and CDR2 SASEGT. The CDR3 spans 11 residues. This CDR3 reads CASSHNYGYTF. In DNA, the CDR3 is TGTGCCAGCAGCCATAACTATGGCTACACCTTC.

This clonotype was observed at least ten times. One end of the junction does not line up with germline, which may come from a read error. This CDR3 reads CASREGEGYEQYF. The CDR3, as DNA: TGTGCCAGCAGGGAAGGTGAGGGCTACGAGCAGTACTTC. V usage is TRBV2 and J usage is TRBJ2-7, with D perhaps matching TRBD2 (5 bases). Per the germline V gene, CDR1 is SNHLY and CDR2 is FYNNEI. The CDR3 is 13 amino acids.

This clonotype was seen more than once but under ten times. V gene TRBV11-2 combines with J gene TRBJ2-7; 13 nucleotides agree with TRBD2. The CDR3 consists of 16 residues. Trimming cost V 5 bases and J 3 bases; bases outside gene matches: 7. The germline V gene encodes CDR1 SGHAT and CDR2 FQNNGV. The CDR3 reads CASSPGTSGKSYEQYF. The CDR3 DNA reads TGTGCCAGCAGCCCCGGGACTAGCGGGAAAAGCTACGAGCAGTACTTC.

The sample holds many counts of this clonotype. The V and J genes are TRBV20-1 and TRBJ2-5; D uncertain. This CDR3 is 12 amino acids long. CDR1 and CDR2 from the germline V gene are DFQATT and SNEGSKA (reference sequence). Trimming took off 5 bases at V and 3 bases at J, with 10 bases between the two ends. The CDR3 DNA follows: TGCAGTGCTCTAAAGGCGGAAGAGACCCAGTACTTC. It specifies CSALKAEETQYF.

This clonotype turned up a few times. This may be a read error, as it is one base from a much larger clone. The V call is TRBV20-1, the J call TRBJ2-7, with 9 bases identical to TRBD2. Germline CDR1 DFQATT, CDR2 SNEGSKA (reference sequence). The CDR3 has 12 residues. J was trimmed by 3 bases and V by 7 bases; bases with no gene match: 4. CDR3: CSVSGSGYEQYF. The CDR3 DNA sequence: TGCAGTGTTAGCGGGAGTGGCTACGAGCAGTACTTC.

In this sample, this clonotype turned up many times. The rearrangement links TRBV20-1 to TRBJ1-6, with TRBD1 identical over 8 bases. The CDR3 sequence is 18 residues long. The V and J ends lost 0 bases and 1 base, in that order; junction bases with no gene match: 8. Germline CDR1 and CDR2: DFQATT and SNEGSKA (reference sequence). CDR3 sequence (DNA): TGCAGTGCTAGAGATCGGGCAGGGGGCAGTTCCTATAATTCACCCCTCCACTTT. Translating gives CSARDRAGGSSYNSPLHF.

The chain employs TRBV12-3 or TRBV12-4 and TRBJ2-5; a weak D match, TRBD1 (5 bases). V was clipped by 5 bases and J by 2 bases, with 15 bases between them. The CDR3 is 15 amino acids. CDR3 nucleotides: TGTGCCAGCAGTCGCTTAGGGGCAAGTCAAGAGACCCAGTACTTC. Amino acid sequence: CASSRLGASQETQYF.

This clonotype was counted at least ten times. The gene calls are TRBV15 and TRBJ2-7, with unresolved D. V was trimmed by 1 base and J by 3 bases, leaving 7 bases between them. CDR1 is LNHNV, CDR2 YYDKDF, per germline (reference sequence). The CDR3 contains 13 residues. The CDR3 region has the DNA TGTGCCACCAGCAGAGTATGGCACTACGAGCAGTACTTC. Translating it yields CATSRVWHYEQYF.

This clonotype was recorded at least ten times. The rearrangement links TRBV19 to TRBJ1-1; no firm D call. The germline V gene has CDR1 LNHDA and CDR2 SQIVND (reference sequence). The germline V and J ends were trimmed by 2 bases and 7 bases, with 8 bases remaining between them. This CDR3 has 12 residues. CDR3 sequence: CASSITRGEAFF. CDR3 in DNA: TGTGCCAGTAGTATAACCCGGGGTGAAGCTTTCTTT.

This clonotype has ten or more counts. The V call is TRBV20-1, the J call TRBJ2-7; 7 bases are shared with TRBD2. Germline assignment: CDR1 DFQATT and CDR2 SNEGSKA (reference sequence). After removal of 8 bases from V and 4 bases from J, the junction contained 8 bases not matched to a gene. The CDR3 contains 12 residues. CDR3 amino acids: CSQAGERYEQYF. In DNA, the CDR3 is TGCAGTCAGGCGGGAGAACGGTACGAGCAGTACTTC.

This clonotype was counted at least ten times. This rearrangement joins TRBV28 to TRBJ1-5, with 7 nucleotides matching TRBD1. Losses at the gene ends were 5 bases for V and 0 bases for J; bases not matched to a gene: 7. CDR3 length equals 16 residues. CDR1 is MDHEN, CDR2 SYDVKM, per germline. This CDR3 is CASSTSTGASNQPQHF. CDR3 in DNA: TGTGCCAGCAGTACCTCAACAGGGGCTAGCAATCAGCCCCAGCATTTT.

This clonotype was counted a few times. A junction boundary mismatches the germline segment, possibly from a read error. J is TRBJ1-3 and V is TRBV6-2 or TRBV6-3; no definite D call. CDR3 length: 14 amino acids. CDR1 is MNHEY and CDR2 is SVGEGT in the germline V gene. The CDR3 spells CASSLNGSGNTICF. CDR3 in DNA: TGTGCCAGCAGTTTGAATGGCTCTGGAAACACCATATGTTTT.

This clonotype was observed many times. The V call is TRBV20-1, the J call TRBJ2-6; no reliable D call. The V gene's germline CDR1 is DFQATT and CDR2 SNEGSKA (reference sequence). This CDR3 spans 13 amino acids. V dropped 6 bases and J dropped 4 bases, with 10 bases sitting between them. The CDR3 sequence: CSATDPGANVLTF. The CDR3 region has the DNA TGCAGTGCAACCGACCCGGGGGCCAACGTCCTGACTTTC.

This clonotype was picked up many times. J is TRBJ2-7 and V is TRBV6-5, with D possibly being TRBD1 (5 bases). V lost 0 bases and J lost 6, with 12 bases in between. From germline, CDR1 is MNHEY and CDR2 SVGAGI. This CDR3 comprises 14 residues. The CDR3 coding sequence is TGTGCCAGCAGTTACTCGAGCACAGGTACCGAGCAGTACTTC. It yields the protein CASSYSSTGTEQYF.

The chain couples TRBV6-5 to TRBJ2-5, with 15 bases fitting TRBD2. Looked up from germline, CDR1 is MNHEY and CDR2 is SVGAGI. This CDR3 is 18 amino acids long. Germline trimming cut 4 bases from V and 1 base from J; bases unmatched to any gene: 7. The DNA for the CDR3 is TGTGCCAGCAGTTCCCGGGGGACTAGCGGGAGGTTCCAAGAGACCCAGTACTTC. This translates into CASSSRGTSGRFQETQYF.